The rows below give T cell receptor beta chains drawn from one sample of a study of T cell repertoires in cytomegalovirus infection. Each CDR3 protein is one row after TCRdb ran MiXCR on the reads. The table includes under 850,000 distinct CDR3 sequences, 35% detected once. The sequencing input was PBMCs. The receptor set was obtained from a human donor in good health (CMV status not recorded). Some clones in this sample may be carry-over from other donors' samples. Each CDR3 is given with its conserved first and last residue. The D gene is left open where the match is weak. The size entry is marked missing in some rows and otherwise reads once, few, many or a size class.

j_call: TRBJ2-2
v_call: TRBV7-3
clone_size: few
d_call: .
cdr3_aa: CASSAQGPTGELFF
cdr3_nt: TGTGCCAGCAGCGCACAGGGACCCACCGGGGAGCTGTTTTTT

j_call: TRBJ1-6
v_call: TRBV5-4
clone_size: .
d_call: .
cdr3_aa: CASSSGPGTSNSPLHF
cdr3_nt: TGTGCCAGCAGCTCCGGCCCTGGGACAAGCAATTCACCCCTCCACTTT

j_call: TRBJ1-1
v_call: TRBV5-1
clone_size: .
d_call: TRBD1
cdr3_aa: CASSPRPGTGMNTEAFF
cdr3_nt: TGCGCCAGCAGCCCCCGTCCCGGGACAGGAATGAACACTGAAGCTTTCTTT

j_call: TRBJ2-1
v_call: TRBV7-9
clone_size: .
d_call: .
cdr3_aa: CASRRRDSGIDHPNNEQFF
cdr3_nt: TGTGCCAGCAGGCGGAGGGACAGCGGGATTGACCACCCAAATAATGAGCAGTTCTTC

j_call: TRBJ2-3
v_call: TRBV18
clone_size: .
d_call: .
cdr3_aa: CASSPPSTDTHYF
cdr3_nt: TGTGCCAGCTCACCACCGAGCACAGATACGCATTATTTT

j_call: TRBJ2-1
v_call: TRBV4-1
clone_size: .
d_call: TRBD2
cdr3_aa: CASSQGPLAGVPGHEQFF
cdr3_nt: TGCGCCAGCAGCCAAGGGCCACTAGCGGGGGTCCCAGGGCATGAGCAGTTCTTC

j_call: TRBJ2-3
v_call: TRBV7-3
clone_size: .
d_call: TRBD2
cdr3_aa: CASSFGLATDTQYF
cdr3_nt: TGTGCCAGCAGCTTTGGACTAGCCACAGATACGCAGTATTTT

j_call: TRBJ1-1
v_call: TRBV7-8
clone_size: .
d_call: TRBD1
cdr3_aa: CASSSGTGGFTEAFF
cdr3_nt: TGTGCCAGCAGCTCGGGGACAGGGGGCTTCACTGAAGCTTTCTTT

j_call: TRBJ1-1
v_call: TRBV7-2
clone_size: many
d_call: TRBD1
cdr3_aa: CASSLRAGGAGTEAFF
cdr3_nt: TGTGCCAGCAGCTTAAGGGCAGGGGGCGCAGGCACTGAAGCTTTCTTT

j_call: TRBJ2-1
v_call: TRBV28
clone_size: few
d_call: TRBD2
cdr3_aa: CASTRGTSGNLEQFF
cdr3_nt: TGTGCCAGCACCCGAGGGACTAGCGGGAACCTTGAGCAGTTCTTC

j_call: TRBJ2-1
v_call: TRBV7-3
clone_size: .
d_call: TRBD2
cdr3_aa: CASSLVRGGYNEQFF
cdr3_nt: TGTGCCAGCAGCTTAGTCCGGGGGGGGTACAATGAGCAGTTCTTC

j_call: TRBJ2-1
v_call: TRBV10-3
clone_size: .
d_call: .
cdr3_aa: CATTHAGSSYNEQFF
cdr3_nt: TGTGCCACCACGCACGCAGGGAGCTCCTACAATGAGCAGTTCTTC

j_call: TRBJ1-5
v_call: TRBV24-1
clone_size: .
d_call: TRBD1
cdr3_aa: CATRAGQGTNQPQHF
cdr3_nt: TGTGCCACCCGGGCGGGACAGGGGACTAATCAGCCCCAGCATTTT

j_call: TRBJ2-1
v_call: TRBV7-9
clone_size: .
d_call: .
cdr3_aa: CASSPRAVQYNEQFF
cdr3_nt: TGTGCCAGCAGCCCACGAGCAGTACAGTACAATGAGCAGTTCTTC

j_call: TRBJ2-2
v_call: TRBV7-2
clone_size: many
d_call: .
cdr3_aa: CASSLEPAWDTGELFF
cdr3_nt: TGTGCCAGCAGCTTAGAGCCAGCGTGGGACACCGGGGAGCTGTTTTTT

j_call: TRBJ2-7
v_call: TRBV7-2
clone_size: few
d_call: .
cdr3_aa: CASSLFPGSYEQYF
cdr3_nt: TGTGCCAGCAGCTTATTTCCCGGATCCTACGAGCAGTACTTC

j_call: TRBJ1-2
v_call: TRBV19
clone_size: few
d_call: .
cdr3_aa: CASMSAAGRSNHGYTF
cdr3_nt: TGTGCCAGTATGTCGGCGGCCGGGCGATCAAATCATGGCTACACCTTC

j_call: TRBJ1-2
v_call: TRBV10-2
clone_size: .
d_call: .
cdr3_aa: CASSQRGIFNYGYTF
cdr3_nt: TGCGCCAGCAGTCAGAGGGGAATCTTTAACTATGGCTACACCTTC

j_call: TRBJ2-2
v_call: TRBV2
clone_size: few
d_call: .
cdr3_aa: CASRLTGSTTGELFF
cdr3_nt: TGTGCCAGCAGGCTGACAGGTTCCACGACCGGGGAGCTGTTTTTT

j_call: TRBJ2-2
v_call: TRBV20-1
clone_size: few
d_call: TRBD2
cdr3_aa: CSARDSGRSGELFF
cdr3_nt: TGCAGTGCTAGAGATAGCGGGAGATCCGGGGAGCTGTTTTTT

j_call: TRBJ2-5
v_call: TRBV7-2
clone_size: few
d_call: .
cdr3_aa: CASSTMVQETQYF
cdr3_nt: TGTGCCAGCAGCACGATGGTCCAAGAGACCCAGTACTTC

j_call: TRBJ2-7
v_call: TRBV6-1
clone_size: many
d_call: .
cdr3_aa: CASSENDFPREQYF
cdr3_nt: TGTGCCAGCAGCGAGAATGACTTCCCGCGCGAGCAGTACTTC

j_call: TRBJ1-5
v_call: TRBV7-2
clone_size: few
d_call: .
cdr3_aa: CASSLWVDQPQHF
cdr3_nt: TGTGCCAGCAGCTTATGGGTGGATCAGCCCCAGCATTTT

j_call: TRBJ1-4
v_call: TRBV5-3
clone_size: once
d_call: .
cdr3_aa: CASSLGDRRNEKLFF
cdr3_nt: TGTGCCAGCAGCTTGGGAGACCGCCGTAATGAAAAACTGTTTTTT

j_call: TRBJ1-3
v_call: TRBV7-4
clone_size: .
d_call: .
cdr3_aa: CASSFEGIAGNTIYF
cdr3_nt: TGTGCCAGCAGCTTTGAGGGTATAGCGGGAAACACCATATATTTT

j_call: TRBJ1-5
v_call: TRBV4-1
clone_size: few
d_call: .
cdr3_aa: CASSQGQELGQPQHF
cdr3_nt: TGCGCCAGCAGCCAGGGCCAAGAACTCGGTCAGCCCCAGCATTTT

j_call: TRBJ2-3
v_call: TRBV24-1
clone_size: .
d_call: .
cdr3_aa: CATSDFVRTADTQYF
cdr3_nt: TGTGCCACCAGTGATTTTGTCCGGACTGCAGATACGCAGTATTTT

j_call: TRBJ2-7
v_call: TRBV27
clone_size: few
d_call: .
cdr3_aa: CATVSRARGYEQYF
cdr3_nt: TGTGCCACCGTTTCCAGGGCACGAGGCTACGAGCAGTACTTC

j_call: TRBJ1-5
v_call: TRBV15
clone_size: .
d_call: .
cdr3_aa: CATSREGTRDNQPQHF
cdr3_nt: TGTGCCACCAGCAGAGAGGGGACCAGGGACAATCAGCCCCAGCATTTT

j_call: TRBJ1-5
v_call: TRBV6-1
clone_size: many
d_call: TRBD1
cdr3_aa: CASSQDRGNQPQHF
cdr3_nt: TGTGCCAGCAGTCAGGACAGGGGCAATCAGCCCCAGCATTTT

j_call: TRBJ2-1
v_call: TRBV7-8
clone_size: many
d_call: .
cdr3_aa: CASSLAGANEQFF
cdr3_nt: TGTGCCAGCAGCTTAGCGGGTGCCAATGAGCAGTTCTTC

j_call: TRBJ2-3
v_call: TRBV7-3
clone_size: few
d_call: .
cdr3_aa: CASSLPADTQYF
cdr3_nt: TGTGCCAGCAGCTTACCTGCAGATACGCAGTATTTT

j_call: TRBJ1-5
v_call: TRBV19
clone_size: once
d_call: .
cdr3_aa: CASNGGYSNQPQHF
cdr3_nt: TGTGCCAGTAATGGGGGGTATAGCAATCAGCCCCAGCATTTT

j_call: TRBJ2-7
v_call: TRBV19
clone_size: .
d_call: TRBD2
cdr3_aa: CASSIRTSGSFNEQYF
cdr3_nt: TGTGCCAGTAGTATCAGGACTAGCGGGAGTTTCAACGAGCAGTACTTC

j_call: TRBJ1-1
v_call: TRBV20-1
clone_size: few
d_call: .
cdr3_aa: CSVTDRNTEAFF
cdr3_nt: TGCAGTGTGACAGACAGGAACACTGAAGCTTTCTTT

j_call: TRBJ2-3
v_call: TRBV5-1
clone_size: few
d_call: .
cdr3_aa: CASSRTDEITDTQYF
cdr3_nt: TGCGCCAGCAGCCGGACAGACGAAATCACAGATACGCAGTATTTT

j_call: TRBJ2-7
v_call: TRBV7-9
clone_size: .
d_call: .
cdr3_aa: CASIFEGGTYVQYF
cdr3_nt: TGTGCCAGCATCTTCGAAGGGGGGACCTACGTGCAGTACTTC

j_call: TRBJ2-6
v_call: TRBV10-3
clone_size: .
d_call: .
cdr3_aa: CVISERVPLSGANVLTF
cdr3_nt: TGTGTCATCAGTGAGAGGGTACCCCTCTCTGGGGCCAACGTCCTGACTTTC

j_call: TRBJ2-1
v_call: TRBV2
clone_size: few
d_call: TRBD2
cdr3_aa: CASNLAGVNEQFF
cdr3_nt: TGTGCCAGCAATCTAGCGGGAGTCAATGAGCAGTTCTTC

j_call: TRBJ1-4
v_call: TRBV4-1
clone_size: few
d_call: .
cdr3_aa: CASSHQTTNEKLFF
cdr3_nt: TGCGCCAGCAGCCATCAGACAACTAATGAAAAACTGTTTTTT

j_call: TRBJ1-6
v_call: TRBV23-1
clone_size: .
d_call: .
cdr3_aa: CASRPMRGRDSPLHF
cdr3_nt: TGCGCCAGCAGACCAATGCGGGGGCGGGATTCACCCCTCCACTTT

j_call: TRBJ2-5
v_call: TRBV19
clone_size: .
d_call: .
cdr3_aa: CASSIGGAQETQYF
cdr3_nt: TGTGCCAGTAGTATAGGAGGGGCCCAAGAGACCCAGTACTTC

j_call: TRBJ1-1
v_call: TRBV7-9
clone_size: many
d_call: TRBD1
cdr3_aa: CASSTPGQGPEAFF
cdr3_nt: TGTGCCAGCAGCACACCGGGACAGGGGCCTGAAGCTTTCTTT

j_call: TRBJ1-2
v_call: TRBV11-2
clone_size: many
d_call: .
cdr3_aa: CASSLGAVGYTF
cdr3_nt: TGTGCCAGCAGCTTGGGCGCTGTCGGCTACACCTTC

j_call: TRBJ1-1
v_call: TRBV6-4
clone_size: .
d_call: TRBD1
cdr3_aa: CASTPGQGAGNTEAFF
cdr3_nt: TGTGCCAGCACCCCGGGACAGGGAGCGGGGAACACTGAAGCTTTCTTT

j_call: TRBJ2-1
v_call: TRBV5-1
clone_size: .
d_call: TRBD1
cdr3_aa: CASSLGLDRGGEQFF
cdr3_nt: TGCGCCAGCAGCTTGGGCTTGGACAGGGGGGGCGAGCAGTTCTTC

j_call: TRBJ1-1
v_call: TRBV7-9
clone_size: .
d_call: .
cdr3_aa: CASSLAGLPNTEAFF
cdr3_nt: TGTGCCAGCAGCTTAGCTGGCCTCCCGAACACTGAAGCTTTCTTT

j_call: TRBJ2-3
v_call: TRBV12-3/TRBV12-4
clone_size: .
d_call: .
cdr3_aa: CAGRLGAVHTDTQYF
cdr3_nt: TGTGCCGGCAGACTCGGAGCGGTACACACAGATACGCAGTATTTT

j_call: TRBJ2-1
v_call: TRBV7-2
clone_size: few
d_call: TRBD2
cdr3_aa: CASSLVGGGHSYNEQFF
cdr3_nt: TGTGCCAGCAGCTTGGTGGGGGGAGGGCACTCCTACAATGAGCAGTTCTTC